What follows are 2 T cell receptor beta chains derived from one specimen sequenced in a study of cytomegalovirus exposure and HLA in healthy donors. The study ran its PCR with 60 Vbeta and 13 Jbeta primers. Here immunoSEQ multiplex PCR was the method, and the copy in TCRdb shows in-frame clones only, minus some. The sample shows roughly 150,000 clones, 65% to 80% of them seen only once. Specimen: PBMCs. These receptors came from a woman between 40 and 55 years old in good health and CMV-seropositive.

The rearrangement joins TRBV19 to TRBJ1-1; 12 bases are shared with TRBD1. Losses at the gene ends were 3 bases for V and 4 bases for J; bases not matched to a gene: 9. Germline V gives CDR1 LNHDA, CDR2 SQIVND (reference sequence). CDR3 length: 17 amino acids. CDR3 nucleotides: TGTGCCAGTAGTATTCCCGGGACAGGGGGCGCGATCACTGAAGCTTTCTTT. Translating it yields CASSIPGTGGAITEAFF.

V is TRBV5-1 and J is TRBJ2-7; tentatively, D is TRBD1 (5 bases). From germline, CDR1 is SGHRS and CDR2 YFSETQ. Trimming pared 4 bases from V and 0 bases from J, leaving 14 bases between. The CDR3 loop spans 15 amino acids. The CDR3 DNA follows: TGCGCCAGCAGCCTCTCGACAGTGAACTCCTACGAGCAGTACTTC. Protein product: CASSLSTVNSYEQYF.